Only a few counts were recorded for the clone carrying this T cell receptor (beta chain). A much larger clone differs by one base, so this may be a read error. One entry per CDR3 protein results from TCRdb running MiXCR on the PCR reads. In the table there are some 90,000 distinct CDR3 sequences, roughly half of which are singletons. The data are from a study of CDR3 diversity in severe acne. This TCR came from a male donor in good health, serving as a control. The sample consisted of blood.

This CDR3 is CASSRDRGNYNEQLF. The CDR3 bases are TGTGCCAGCAGCCGAGACAGGGGGAATTACAATGAGCAGCTCTTC. The chain recombines TRBV7-9 with TRBJ2-1; the match to TRBD1 covers 9 bases. CDR1 and CDR2 (germline): SEHNR, FQNEAQ (reference sequence). The CDR3 has 15 residues.